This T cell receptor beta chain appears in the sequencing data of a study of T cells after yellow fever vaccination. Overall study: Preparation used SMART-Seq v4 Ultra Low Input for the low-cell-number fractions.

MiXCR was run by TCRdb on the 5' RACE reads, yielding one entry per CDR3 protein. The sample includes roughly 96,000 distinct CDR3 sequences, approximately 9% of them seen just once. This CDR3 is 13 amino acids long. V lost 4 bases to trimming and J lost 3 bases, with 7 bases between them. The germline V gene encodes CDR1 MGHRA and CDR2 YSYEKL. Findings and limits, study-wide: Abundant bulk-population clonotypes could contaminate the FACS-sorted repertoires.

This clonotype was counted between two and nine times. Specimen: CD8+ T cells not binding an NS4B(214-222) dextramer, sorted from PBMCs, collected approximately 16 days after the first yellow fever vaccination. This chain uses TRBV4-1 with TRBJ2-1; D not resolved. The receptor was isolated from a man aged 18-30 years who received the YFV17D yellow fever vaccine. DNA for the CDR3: TGCGCCAGCAGCCCGAAGAGCTACAATGAGCAGTTCTTC. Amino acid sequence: CASSPKSYNEQFF.